A single TCR beta chain is shown here with its context. Its antigen is currently unknown. This entry is derived from a study of shared clonotypes between healthy human individuals. The study, taken as a whole, reports: Among donors, the sharing of clonotypes was expected to be influenced by sequencing depth. All-four-donor shared clonotypes had higher generation probabilities than non-shared clonotypes did. Sampling covered blood only; tissue repertoires likely differ.

Positive CCR7 selection of CD45RO-negative cells yielded the naive CD8 cells, and terminally differentiated effector memory CD45RA+ cells were excluded. The donors were all Caucasian adults (living in Nashville, Tennessee). The CDR3 has 15 residues. The germline V gene has CDR1 SNHLY and CDR2 FYNNEI. The germline V and J ends were trimmed by 2 bases and 2 bases, with 13 bases remaining between them. This table comes from immunoSEQ multiplex PCR, and its TCRdb copy is limited to in-frame clones, with some not included. The sample has about 2.1 million clones, roughly 93% seen once. The sequence derives from a man aged 18 to 29 in good health. Some clones in this sample may be carry-over from other donors' samples. The genes are TRBV2 and TRBJ2-7; possibly TRBD1 for D (5 bases). The sequenced sample consisted of naive CD8+ T cells from PBMCs. The CDR3 spells CASSESGRAPYEQYF. For the CDR3, the DNA is TGTGCCAGCAGTGAATCGGGCAGGGCCCCCTACGAGCAGTACTTC.